The present TCR beta chain was sequenced within a study of T cell changes during pregnancy in multiple sclerosis. Germline trimming cut 5 bases from V and 2 bases from J; bases unmatched to any gene: 6. This CDR3 has 16 amino acids. Per germline, CDR1 SGHVS and CDR2 FQNEAQ. The method was immunoSEQ multiplex PCR; TCRdb's version includes in-frame clones alone and lacks a portion of them. The sample lists over 65,000 clones; approximately 90% were seen once. This clone was observed once. The origin of this receptor is a female donor with multiple sclerosis, enrolled in a pregnancy study. The sample was peripheral blood, taken in the first trimester of pregnancy. The chain joins TRBV7-8 to TRBJ2-3; 11 bases match TRBD2. CDR3 bases: TGTGCCAGCAGCCAAACTAGCGGGAGTGTCACAGATACGCAGTATTTT. Encoded protein: CASSQTSGSVTDTQYF. The full variable domain, in which reference TRBV7-8 and TRBJ2-3 provide the parts outside the CDR3, is GAGVSQSPRYKVAKRGQDVALRCDPISGHVSLFWYQQALGQGPEFLTYFQNEAQLDKSGLPSDRFFAERPEGSVSTLKIQRTQQEDSAVYLCASSQTSGSVTDTQYFGPGTRLTVL.